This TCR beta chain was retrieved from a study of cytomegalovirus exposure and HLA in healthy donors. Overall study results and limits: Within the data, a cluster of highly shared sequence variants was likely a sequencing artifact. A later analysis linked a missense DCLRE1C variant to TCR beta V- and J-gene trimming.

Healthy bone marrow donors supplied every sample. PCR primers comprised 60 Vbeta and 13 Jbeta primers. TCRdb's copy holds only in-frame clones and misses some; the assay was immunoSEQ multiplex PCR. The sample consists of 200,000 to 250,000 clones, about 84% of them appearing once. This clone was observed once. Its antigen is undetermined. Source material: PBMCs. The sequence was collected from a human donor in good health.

The CDR3 region is CATRETGERSEQYF. CDR3 DNA: TGCGCCACCAGAGAGACGGGAGAACGATCCGAGCAGTACTTC. V and J are TRBV5-1 and TRBJ2-7; TRBD2 might be the D (6 bases). Trimming cost V 9 bases and J 6 bases, with 22 bases left between them. Per the germline V gene, CDR1 is SGHRS and CDR2 is YFSETQ. There are 14 residues in the CDR3.